These 16 T cell receptor beta chains originate from one sample sequenced in a study of T-cell reconstitution after alpha-beta-depleted transplantation in children (dated by TCRdb to between 2015 and 2016). Library creation used PCR. Sequencing relied on an Illumina HiSeq 2500. Molecular barcoding was employed in the preparation of TCR libraries, with unique molecular identifiers being used to normalize TCRbeta repertoire quantification. TCRdb reanalyzed the raw reads on its own, using fastp at Q25 for trimming and MiXCR for clone calling, and kept in-frame beta chains. Each CDR3 protein gets just one entry, which takes the most common genes and DNA from the rows behind it. Within this sample are some 4,200 distinct CDR3 sequences, with 15% to 20% of them counted one time only. The top ten constitute around half of the sample. The treatment or condition label here, explained by the study, means: allogeneic hematopoietic cell transplantation with graft depleted of TCRalphabeta T cells and CD19 B cells.

Material: PBMCs, mostly from graft donor cells, obtained 180 days after TCRalphabeta/CD19-depleted stem cell transplant. These receptors all come from a male patient between 2 and 10 years old who had a stem cell transplant for acute lymphoblastic leukemia, so the T cells may come from the graft donor.

Remarks on this clonotype: Likely a read error: the CDR3 ends without its conserved phenylalanine or tryptophan. Here the CDR3 reads CASSLGGGHVQYL. In DNA, the CDR3 is TGTGCCAGCAGCTTGGGAGGGGGCCACGTGCAGTACTTA. This chain links TRBV7-9 with TRBJ2-7; D is tentatively TRBD1 or TRBD2 (7 bases each). The germline V and J ends were trimmed by 3 bases and 9 bases, with 15 bases remaining between them. In germline, CDR1 is SEHNR, CDR2 FQNEAQ (reference sequence). The CDR3 is made up of 13 amino acids.

This clonotype has ten or more counts. The chain links TRBV6-5 to TRBJ2-1, with 15 bases identical to TRBD2. The CDR3 spans 18 residues. V was clipped by 8 bases and J by 7 bases; unmatched bases: 15. Germline V gene sequence: CDR1 MNHEY, CDR2 SVGAGI. The CDR3 region has the DNA TGTGCCAGCTCATTTTTCGGACTAGCGGGAGGGCAGGAAAATGAGCAGTTCTTC. Its translation is CASSFFGLAGGQENEQFF.

The DNA of the CDR3 is TGTGCCAGCAGCCCTGGGGGCCTCGGCGGGGAGCTGTTTTTT. It codes for CASSPGGLGGELFF. J is TRBJ2-2 and V is TRBV5-4; D is possibly TRBD1 (6 bases). Per the germline V gene, CDR1 is SGHNT and CDR2 is YYREEE (reference sequence). Between the trimmed V and J ends, which lost 4 bases and 7 bases, there was a span of 14 bases. CDR3 length: 14 amino acids.

This clonotype has a count of ten or more. The DNA of the CDR3 is TGCGCCAGCAGCCAAGACGACTCCCCCGACTGGAATGAGCAGTTCTTC. Protein sequence: CASSQDDSPDWNEQFF. The chain employs TRBV4-1 and TRBJ2-1, with unresolved D. The germline V gene encodes CDR1 MGHRA and CDR2 YSYEKL. This CDR3 spans 16 amino acids. V was shortened by 0 bases and J by 7 bases, with 16 bases between the two germline ends.

This clonotype was seen many times. The rearrangement uses TRBV7-9 and TRBJ2-3; D gene unclear. The germline CDR1 and CDR2 sequences are SEHNR and FQNEAQ (reference sequence). The CDR3 runs 12 residues. Trimming removed 1 base from V and 6 bases from J, with 5 bases in between. The CDR3 protein is CASSLERDTQYF. The CDR3 DNA is TGTGCCAGCAGCTTAGAACGGGATACGCAGTATTTT. Full variable domain (missing parts from reference TRBV7-9 and TRBJ2-3): DTGVSQNPRHKITKRGQNVTFRCDPISEHNRLYWYRQTLGQGPEFLTYFQNEAQLEKSRLLSDRFSAERPKGSFSTLEIQRTEQGDSAMYLCASSLERDTQYFGPGTRLTVL.

This clonotype occurred a few times. The genes are TRBV28 and TRBJ2-1; 12 bases map to TRBD1. CDR1 and CDR2 (germline): MDHEN, SYDVKM. The V segment lost 5 bases and the J segment 7 bases; nucleotides outside the gene matches: 9. The CDR3 is made up of 16 amino acids. Here the CDR3 reads CASSPAGTGGWNEQFF. CDR3 DNA sequence: TGTGCCAGCAGTCCCGCAGGGACAGGGGGCTGGAATGAGCAGTTCTTC.

Ten or more counts support this clonotype. The V call is TRBV12-3 or TRBV12-4, the J call TRBJ2-1, with a possible D match to TRBD2 (6 bases). This CDR3 comprises 15 residues. Trimming stripped 6 bases from V and 8 bases from J, with 20 bases between. The CDR3 DNA reads as TGTGCCAGCAGCAATCCCCGGGACTTAGCACATGAGCAGTTCTTC. Protein: CASSNPRDLAHEQFF.

The table lists this clonotype with many counts. The chain employs TRBV7-9 and TRBJ2-1; a possible D gene is TRBD1 (6 bases). The germline V and J ends were trimmed by 1 base and 5 bases, with 9 bases remaining between them. The CDR3 totals 14 residues. From germline, CDR1 is SEHNR and CDR2 FQNEAQ (reference sequence). In DNA form, the CDR3 reads TGTGCCAGCAGCTTAGAGGCAGGGGACAATGAGCAGTTCTTC. This codes for CASSLEAGDNEQFF.

This chain joins TRBV12-3 or TRBV12-4 and TRBJ1-1; tentatively, D is TRBD1 (6 bases). The CDR3 runs to 13 residues. V lost 8 bases and J 0 bases, leaving 10 bases between the germline ends. CDR3 region: CASLDSLNTEAFF. DNA for the CDR3: TGTGCCAGCCTGGACAGTTTGAACACTGAAGCTTTCTTT.

This clonotype was counted at least ten times. The V gene is TRBV7-9, the J gene TRBJ2-7; D assignment may be TRBD1 or TRBD2 (5 bases each). V dropped 5 bases and J dropped 2 bases, with 19 bases sitting between them. From germline, CDR1 is SEHNR and CDR2 FQNEAQ (reference sequence). The CDR3 totals 16 residues. The CDR3: CASSHNVGAKTYEQYF. For the CDR3, the DNA is TGTGCCAGCAGCCACAATGTCGGGGCAAAAACCTACGAGCAGTACTTC.

In its sample, this clonotype was seen many times. V is TRBV7-9 and J is TRBJ2-3; 11 bases line up with TRBD2. The junction had 7 bases not matched to a gene; V was cut back by 5 bases and J by 3 bases. The CDR3 spans 16 residues. The germline V gene has CDR1 SEHNR and CDR2 FQNEAQ (reference sequence). CDR3 DNA sequence: TGTGCCAGCAGCACCGACAGGACTAGCGGGACAGATACGCAGTATTTT. It codes for CASSTDRTSGTDTQYF.

This clonotype was seen ten or more times. J is TRBJ1-3 and V is TRBV28; TRBD1 might be the D (6 bases). CDR3 length: 14 amino acids. Per germline, CDR1 MDHEN and CDR2 SYDVKM. V dropped 0 bases and J dropped 4 bases, with 7 bases sitting between them. The CDR3 DNA follows: TGTGCCAGCAGTTTATGGCAGGGGGGAAACACCATATATTTT. This translates into CASSLWQGGNTIYF.

The chain carries TRBV9 and TRBJ2-3, with no clear D. V lost 4 bases and J lost 6, with 9 bases in between. This CDR3 is 12 amino acids long. CDR1 is SGDLS and CDR2 is YYNGEE in the germline V gene. The CDR3: CASSPGIDTQYF. The CDR3 DNA follows: TGTGCCAGCAGCCCAGGAATCGATACGCAGTATTTT.

Only one count was recorded for this clonotype. The rearrangement links TRBV3-1 to TRBJ2-7; D is ambiguous. The length of the CDR3 is 15 residues. Trimming pared 4 bases from V and 0 bases from J, leaving 13 bases between. Germline values: CDR1 LGHDT, CDR2 YNNKEL (reference sequence). In nucleotides, the CDR3 is TGTGCCAGCAGCCCGACCGCCTCTACCTCCTACGAGCAGTACTTC. Its protein is CASSPTASTSYEQYF.

Ten or more counts support this clonotype. The rearrangement links TRBV7-9 to TRBJ2-3; D ambiguous. The CDR3 extends over 14 amino acids. Deletions cut 0 bases from V and 0 bases from J, with 4 bases between. Looked up from germline, CDR1 is SEHNR and CDR2 is FQNEAQ (reference sequence). CDR3: CASSLADSTDTQYF. The CDR3 DNA sequence: TGTGCCAGCAGCTTAGCGGATAGCACAGATACGCAGTATTTT.

This clonotype ranks as medium-sized. V and J are TRBV11-1 and TRBJ2-4, with a tentative D call TRBD2 (5 bases). The germline V gene encodes CDR1 SGHAT and CDR2 FQDESV (reference sequence). V dropped 4 bases and J dropped 8 bases, with 18 bases sitting between them. The CDR3 runs 15 residues. In nucleotides, the CDR3 is TGTGCCAGCAGCTCATCCCTAGGAGGAAGGGACATTCAGTACTTC. It yields the protein CASSSSLGGRDIQYF. Combining the CDR3 with reference TRBV11-1 and TRBJ2-4 gives the whole variable domain EAEVAQSPRYKITEKSQAVAFWCDPISGHATLYWYRQILGQGPELLVQFQDESVVDDSQLPKDRFSAERLKGVDSTLKIQPAELGDSAMYLCASSSSLGGRDIQYFGAGTRLSVL.